This T cell receptor (beta chain) was captured in a study of blood T cells in healthy people across ages. Study results and limitations: Possibly, changes in expanded clonotypes were confounded because donor CMV status was unknown. Naive CD4+ cell counts and diversity both ran higher in long-lived than in aged donors.

This CDR3 is 17 amino acids long. CDR1 LGHNA and CDR2 YSLEER come from the germline V gene. With 0 bases removed from V and 3 bases from J, the gap between germline ends came to 15 bases. There were at least 5.5 micrograms of total RNA extracted from every sample. Alongside a J-beta primer mix, a sample-barcoded 5' primer served in a second PCR lasting roughly 7 to 12 cycles. Each cDNA molecule carried a tag from a template-switch adaptor that contained 12 random nucleotides. One entry per CDR3 protein results from TCRdb running MiXCR on the 5' RACE reads. The sample contains about 1.8 million distinct CDR3 sequences, about 49% of which appear only once. This clonotype was picked up a small number of times. Its antigen is unknown.

The sample was blood. The TCR sequence derives from a woman aged 35 to 49 in good health. V gene TRBV4-3 combines with J gene TRBJ2-1; D call uncertain. This CDR3 reads CASSQDPNPEFYNEQFF. The CDR3 DNA follows: TGCGCCAGCAGCCAAGATCCCAACCCGGAGTTCTACAATGAGCAGTTCTTC.